This T cell receptor beta chain comes out of a study of T cells in localized non-small cell lung cancer. V dropped 0 bases and J dropped 4 bases, with 9 bases sitting between them. Germline assignment: CDR1 SNHLY and CDR2 FYNNEI. CDR3 length equals 14 residues. Measured with immunoSEQ multiplex PCR; TCRdb has only the in-frame clones, and not every one. The sample lists under 150,000 clones; more than 70% were seen once. The TCR was taken from a female donor over 55 with stage I lung adenocarcinoma. The rearrangement links TRBV2 to TRBJ2-5, with D perhaps being TRBD1 or TRBD2 (6 bases each). The starting material was peripheral blood, obtained before any cancer treatment. CDR3 DNA: TGTGCCAGCAGTGAAGCGGGGGGCGGAGAGACCCAGTACTTC. Translated, it gives CASSEAGGGETQYF.